This note documents a single TCR beta chain sequence. Its target is unknown. These data are taken from a study of siplizumab effects on memory and regulatory T cells. Findings and limits, study-wide: Relative to controls at roughly 27%, mappable alloreactive CD4+ clones exhibited a mean Treg-derived proportion of around 69% with siplizumab. A major contribution to the alloresponse seemed to be made by naive T cells, which seemed more diverse than memory cells.

This CDR3 has 16 residues. Between the trimmed V and J ends, which lost 2 bases and 5 bases, there was a span of 19 bases. Germline V gives CDR1 SGHKS, CDR2 YYEKEE (reference sequence). Profiling relied on immunoSEQ multiplex PCR, and the TCRdb table lists in-frame clones only, not all of them. This table holds some 52,000 clones, 95% to 97% found once. The V and J genes are TRBV5-5 and TRBJ1-2; tentative D call: TRBD1 (6 bases). The receptor was derived from a human donor in good health. The specimen sequenced was naive CD4+ T cells sorted from blood. For the CDR3, the DNA is TGTGCCAGCAGCTTTCGCGCACCGGGGGCCGAGTATGGCTACACCTTC. The encoded protein is CASSFRAPGAEYGYTF.